This is a list of T cell receptor beta chains from one sample in a study of blood T cells in healthy people across ages. TCRdb redid the calling of the 5' RACE reads with MiXCR, one entry per CDR3 protein. This sample has fewer than 600,000 distinct CDR3 sequences, with about 27% found just once. These same data were also listed under a study on T cells of mothers and their children.

Sequencing was done on a sample of blood. Receptors originate from a boy aged 2 to 10 in good health. CDR3s include the opening cysteine and the closing phenylalanine or tryptophan. Each record gives: clone size, D gene, V gene, J gene, CDR3 protein, CDR3 DNA. D genes are given only for firm matches. Clone size is not always given. Where it is, it says once, few, many or a class for expanded clones.

few	TRBD1	TRBV12-3/TRBV12-4	TRBJ2-1	CASSGTGTGGKGSYNEQFF	TGTGCCAGCAGTGGGACCGGGACAGGGGGTAAGGGCTCCTACAATGAGCAGTTCTTC
few	-	TRBV5-6	TRBJ2-1	CASSLGQDYNEQFF	TGTGCCAGCAGCTTGGGTCAGGATTACAATGAGCAGTTCTTC
-	TRBD2	TRBV20-1	TRBJ2-7	CSASGTRYGQYF	TGCAGTGCTTCCGGGACTAGATACGGGCAGTACTTC
-	TRBD2	TRBV6-5	TRBJ2-3	CASSSLLTSGGYDTQYF	TGTGCCAGCAGTTCCCTCCTAACTAGCGGGGGGTACGATACGCAGTATTTT
-	-	TRBV5-1	TRBJ2-5	CASSLAGQSQETQYF	TGCGCCAGCAGCTTGGCCGGACAGTCCCAAGAGACCCAGTACTTC
-	TRBD1	TRBV7-2	TRBJ1-2	CASSPSGTGDGYTF	TGTGCCAGCAGCCCCAGCGGGACAGGGGATGGCTACACCTTC
-	TRBD1	TRBV5-1	TRBJ1-5	CASSEGTGNQPQHF	TGCGCCAGCAGCGAGGGGACAGGCAATCAGCCCCAGCATTTT
-	-	TRBV11-2	TRBJ2-5	CASSEGRFWETQYF	TGTGCCAGCAGCGAGGGGCGCTTTTGGGAGACCCAGTACTTC
-	TRBD1	TRBV5-1	TRBJ2-7	CASSYPSGQAYEQYF	TGCGCCAGCAGCTATCCATCGGGACAGGCCTACGAGCAGTACTTC
-	TRBD2	TRBV29-1	TRBJ2-1	CSVGYSGGAYNEQFF	TGCAGCGTTGGCTATAGCGGGGGGGCCTACAATGAGCAGTTCTTC
few	-	TRBV10-2	TRBJ1-5	CASSGSVEALPQHF	TGCGCCAGCAGTGGGAGTGTCGAGGCACTGCCCCAGCATTTT
-	TRBD1	TRBV5-1	TRBJ2-7	CASSLDRVGNEQYF	TGCGCCAGCAGCCTAGACAGGGTTGGGAACGAGCAGTACTTC
-	-	TRBV19	TRBJ2-1	CASRFRGASSYNEQFF	TGTGCCAGTAGGTTCAGGGGGGCAAGCTCCTACAATGAGCAGTTCTTC
-	-	TRBV7-2	TRBJ2-5	CASSSGLRAETQHF	TGTGCCAGCAGCTCCGGACTGAGGGCGGAGACCCAGCACTTC
few	-	TRBV30	TRBJ1-3	CAWGGRWDTIYF	TGTGCCTGGGGGGGACGTTGGGACACCATATATTTT
-	-	TRBV20-1	TRBJ2-7	CSAIGGTGTYEQYF	TGCAGTGCAATTGGAGGGACTGGAACCTACGAGCAGTACTTC
-	-	TRBV2	TRBJ2-4	CASRPTVAKNIQYF	TGTGCCAGCAGGCCGACAGTAGCCAAAAACATTCAGTACTTC
-	-	TRBV6-1	TRBJ2-7	CAGSGPRGAHREQYF	TGTGCCGGCAGTGGGCCACGAGGGGCGCATCGCGAGCAGTACTTC